This T cell receptor (beta chain) was sequenced for a study of Graves' ophthalmopathy and Graves' hyperthyroidism. Study-level findings and limits: Forecasting of ophthalmopathy progression by the model achieved 70.59% sensitivity and about 77% specificity.

Scientists amplified the TCR beta CDR3 regions from RNA transcripts. First-round RT-PCR used HTBI primers; second-round multiplex PCR followed. One entry per CDR3 protein, called by TCRdb with MiXCR from the multiplex PCR reads. The sample carries 600,000 to 950,000 distinct CDR3 sequences, roughly 40% recorded once. Germline CDR1 is DFQATT and CDR2 is SNEGSKA (reference sequence). The CDR3 has 15 residues. Trimming cost V 2 bases and J 3 bases, with 11 bases left between them. This clonotype was seen a few times. What it binds is unknown. The TCR originated in an adult man with Graves' ophthalmopathy. The chain has TRBV20-1 and TRBJ1-6; no definite D call. Sequenced input: peripheral blood. Written as DNA, the CDR3 is TGCAGTGCTAGATCAGCCCTGGGCTATAATTCACCCCTCCACTTT. Translating gives CSARSALGYNSPLHF.